This record looks at one T cell receptor (beta chain) sequence and its context. Seattle researchers signed up patients amid active infection and tracked them longitudinally. V lost 3 bases, J lost 0 bases, and 19 bases lay in between. CDR3 length equals 17 residues. Per the germline V gene, CDR1 is SGHTS and CDR2 is YDEGEE. This record comes from a study of blood T cell repertoires in COVID-19. Overall study: From the United States, Italy and Spain came samples of acute and convalescent COVID-19. In each case, the material was cDNA or gDNA derived from T cells, B-cell-depleted T cells, or PBMCs.

Clones were read by immunoSEQ multiplex PCR, and TCRdb kept only the in-frame ones, dropping some. The table shows roughly 49,000 clones, with more than 80% occurring only once. This sequence joins TRBV5-8 and TRBJ2-7, with D possibly matching TRBD2 (5 bases). Sequencing used peripheral blood. This TCR was recovered from a man aged 60-69 years with COVID-19, enrolled during active disease. The CDR3 DNA reads TGTGCCAGCAGCTCGGGAATGGTCACCAGAGTCTCCTACGAGCAGTACTTC. This codes for CASSSGMVTRVSYEQYF.